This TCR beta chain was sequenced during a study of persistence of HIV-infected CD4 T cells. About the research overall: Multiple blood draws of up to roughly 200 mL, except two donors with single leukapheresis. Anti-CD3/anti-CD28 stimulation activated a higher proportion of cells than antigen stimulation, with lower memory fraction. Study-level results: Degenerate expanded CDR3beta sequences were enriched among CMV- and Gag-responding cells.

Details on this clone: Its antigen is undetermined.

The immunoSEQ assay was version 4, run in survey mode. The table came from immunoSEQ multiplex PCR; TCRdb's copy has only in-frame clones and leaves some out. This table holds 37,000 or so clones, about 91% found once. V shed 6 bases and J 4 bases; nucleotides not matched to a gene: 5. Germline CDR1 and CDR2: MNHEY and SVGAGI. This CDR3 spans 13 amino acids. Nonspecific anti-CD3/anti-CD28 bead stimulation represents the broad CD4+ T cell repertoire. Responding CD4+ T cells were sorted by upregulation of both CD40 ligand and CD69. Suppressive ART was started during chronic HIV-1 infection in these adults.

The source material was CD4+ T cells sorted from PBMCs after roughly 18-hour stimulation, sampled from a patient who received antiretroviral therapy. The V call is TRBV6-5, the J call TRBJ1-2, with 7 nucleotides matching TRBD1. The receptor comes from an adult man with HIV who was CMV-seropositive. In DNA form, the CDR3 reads TGTGCCAGCAGACTACAGGGGACCTATGGCTACACCTTC. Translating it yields CASRLQGTYGYTF.